This T cell receptor beta chain was captured by sequencing in a study of blood T cell repertoires in COVID-19. On the study more broadly: Some COVID-19 samples were acute and others convalescent; all came from the United States, Italy and Spain.

Recovery among Cohort 3 donors was established by two negative PCRs, clearance, or symptom resolution. Germline CDR1 and CDR2: KGHDR and SFDVKD. The CDR3 loop spans 14 amino acids. Trimming took 3 bases from V and 4 from J, leaving 9 bases between them. The method was immunoSEQ multiplex PCR; TCRdb's version includes in-frame clones alone and lacks a portion of them. The sample carries under 200,000 clones, approximately 86% recorded once. The clonotype originates from a man in his sixties who had recovered from COVID-19. The specimen sequenced was PBMCs or T cells enriched from blood (not recorded which). The V and J genes are TRBV24-1 and TRBJ1-5, with D unresolved. The CDR3 nucleotides are TGTGCCACCAGTGATGTGGGAGCAAATCAGCCCCAGCATTTT. This sequence encodes CATSDVGANQPQHF.